The 28 T cell receptor beta chains in this list originate from one sample, sequenced in a study of OX40 agonist ivuxolimab in advanced cancers. The data were produced by immunoSEQ multiplex PCR, yet TCRdb's version contains in-frame clones alone and is incomplete. The data hold tens of thousands of clones, with 80% to 95% observed a single time. The source material was CD4+ or CD8+ T cells sorted from blood, sampled in a trial of the OX40 agonist ivuxolimab. The receptors shown here come from an adult with an advanced solid tumor such as melanoma, head and neck, liver or kidney cancer.

This chain uses TRBV5-5 with TRBJ2-5; tentative D call: TRBD2 (6 bases). V was cut by 0 bases and J by 3 bases, with 12 bases left in between. The CDR3 consists of 15 residues. Germline assignment: CDR1 SGHKS and CDR2 YYEKEE (reference sequence). Written as DNA, the CDR3 is TGTGCCAGCAGCTTGGTCGCGGGGACGAAAGAGACCCAGTACTTC. It is translated as CASSLVAGTKETQYF. The full variable domain, with the rest looked up from reference TRBV5-5 and TRBJ2-5, is DAGVTQSPTHLIKTRGQQVTLRCSPISGHKSVSWYQQVLGQGPQFIFQYYEKEERGRGNFPDRFSARQFPNYSSELNVNALLLGDSALYLCASSLVAGTKETQYFGPGTRLLVL.

The rearrangement uses TRBV2 and TRBJ1-2; the D gene is possibly TRBD1 (5 bases). The CDR3 is 13 residues long. Trimming cost V 7 bases and J 6 bases, with 15 bases left between them. CDR1 is SNHLY, CDR2 FYNNEI, per germline. CDR3 DNA: TGTGCCAGCACCCGTATCAGGGCAGATGGCTACACCTTC. This translates into CASTRIRADGYTF.

The chain couples TRBV11-2 to TRBJ1-6; D ambiguous. CDR3 length equals 15 residues. Per the germline V gene, CDR1 is SGHAT and CDR2 is FQNNGV. The V and J ends lost 0 bases and 7 bases respectively, with 10 bases between them. Here the CDR3 DNA reads TGTGCCAGCAGCTTAGACTCTTGGGCCAATTCACCCCTCCACTTT. As protein: CASSLDSWANSPLHF.

V is TRBV7-3 and J is TRBJ2-3; D is perhaps TRBD2 (5 bases). Germline CDR1 is SGHTA and CDR2 is FQGTGA. Trimming removed 5 bases from V and 4 bases from J, with 13 bases in between. The CDR3 has 14 residues. CDR3 amino acids: CASSPTGNADTQYF. DNA for the CDR3: TGTGCCAGCAGCCCCACGGGGAATGCAGATACGCAGTATTTT.

The genes are TRBV10-3 and TRBJ2-7; 7 bases fit TRBD1. The CDR3 loop spans 15 amino acids. Germline V gene sequence: CDR1 ENHRY, CDR2 SYGVKD. The V and J ends lost 3 bases and 4 bases, in that order; junction bases with no gene match: 9. CDR3 protein: CAISDPGTEGYEQYF. CDR3 DNA sequence: TGTGCCATCAGTGACCCAGGGACAGAGGGTTACGAGCAGTACTTC.

The chain uses TRBV6-1 and TRBJ1-3; D may be TRBD1 (6 bases). Between the trimmed V and J ends, which lost 8 bases and 2 bases, there was a span of 13 bases. The CDR3 has 14 residues. Per germline, CDR1 MNHNS and CDR2 SASEGT. In DNA, the CDR3 is TGTGCCAGCCTTGGGGGGGCAGCTGGAAACACCATATATTTT. The encoded protein is CASLGGAAGNTIYF.

This chain joins TRBV6-6 and TRBJ2-1; 10 bases line up with TRBD2. CDR3 length equals 16 residues. V lost 4 bases, J lost 3 bases, and 6 bases stayed unmatched. CDR1 is MNHNY and CDR2 is SVGAGI in the germline V gene (reference sequence). The CDR3 sequence: CASSFLAGDLYNEQFF. CDR3 sequence (DNA): TGTGCCAGCAGTTTTCTAGCGGGGGACCTCTACAATGAGCAGTTCTTC.

The gene calls are TRBV7-3 and TRBJ2-7; D is uncertain. The germline gives CDR1 SGHTA, CDR2 FQGTGA. The CDR3 has 15 residues. Trimming cost V 1 base and J 4 bases, with 14 bases left between them. The CDR3, as DNA: TGTGCCAGCAGCTTAAGCCCGGGCCACCCTTACGAGCAGTACTTC. Translating it yields CASSLSPGHPYEQYF.

The rearrangement joins TRBV9 to TRBJ1-2; TRBD1 agrees at 12 bases. The CDR3 contains 15 residues. Germline values: CDR1 SGDLS, CDR2 YYNGEE. The V gene end was trimmed by 1 base and the J gene end by 4 bases; junction bases not matched to a gene: 2. The CDR3 DNA sequence: TGTGCCAGCAGCGTATTGGGACAGGGGGCCTATGGCTACACCTTC. Its translation is CASSVLGQGAYGYTF.

The chain employs TRBV2 and TRBJ2-3, with D possibly being TRBD1 (5 bases). Germline V gene sequence: CDR1 SNHLY, CDR2 FYNNEI. V lost 5 bases, J lost 5 bases, and 11 bases lay in between. There are 13 residues in the CDR3. The CDR3 region is CASSYIQGDTQYF. CDR3 DNA: TGTGCCAGCAGTTACATCCAGGGAGATACGCAGTATTTT. Drawing the rest from reference TRBV2 and TRBJ2-3, the complete variable domain is EPEVTQTPSHQVTQMGQEVILRCVPISNHLYFYWYRQILGQKVEFLVSFYNNEISEKSEIFDDQFSVERPDGSNFTLKIRSTKLEDSAMYFCASSYIQGDTQYFGPGTRLTVL.

V gene TRBV11-1 combines with J gene TRBJ2-4, with D maybe TRBD1 (6 bases). The CDR3 sequence is 12 residues long. CDR1 is SGHAT and CDR2 is FQDESV in the germline V gene (reference sequence). The ends were cut back, 7 bases at V and 12 bases at J, with 16 bases in the middle. This CDR3 reads CASKEVGDTQYF. The CDR3 DNA reads as TGTGCCAGCAAGGAGGTGGGGGACACTCAGTACTTC.

This chain joins TRBV5-1 and TRBJ1-4; 7 bases agree with TRBD1. Germline loops: CDR1 SGHRS, CDR2 YFSETQ. Germline trimming cut 1 base from V and 6 bases from J; bases unmatched to any gene: 6. CDR3 length: 15 residues. CDR3 coding DNA: TGCGCCAGCAGCTTGTTAGGGGGCCGGGATGAAAAACTGTTTTTT. The encoded protein is CASSLLGGRDEKLFF.

The chain has TRBV20-1 and TRBJ1-2; D remains ambiguous. V lost 1 base and J 6 bases, leaving 6 bases between the germline ends. The CDR3 is 11 residues long. The germline V gene encodes CDR1 DFQATT and CDR2 SNEGSKA (reference sequence). Here the CDR3 reads CSARVNDGYTF. The DNA for the CDR3 is TGCAGTGCTAGAGTGAATGATGGCTACACCTTC.

J is TRBJ1-2 and V is TRBV10-2; 7 nucleotides match TRBD1. The CDR3 runs 13 residues. Trimming removed 6 bases from V and 4 bases from J; junction bases left unmatched: 5. In germline, CDR1 is WSHSY, CDR2 SAAADI. The CDR3 DNA sequence: TGCGCCAGCAGGGAGGACAGGCCCTATGGCTACACCTTC. Amino acids: CASREDRPYGYTF.

V usage is TRBV7-9 and J usage is TRBJ1-6; no clear D. Per germline, CDR1 SEHNR and CDR2 FQNEAQ (reference sequence). Trimming took off 5 bases at V and 3 bases at J, with 14 bases between the two ends. The CDR3 has 16 amino acids. The chain's CDR3 is CASSAIDMIYNSPLHF. In DNA form, the CDR3 reads TGTGCCAGCAGCGCGATTGACATGATCTATAATTCACCCCTCCACTTT.

The chain employs TRBV9 and TRBJ2-5, with a possible D match to TRBD1 (6 bases). The germline CDR1 and CDR2 sequences are SGDLS and YYNGEE. The CDR3 is made up of 15 amino acids. Trimming left V 2 bases short and J 1 base short, with 12 bases between. The CDR3: CASSVGGQLQETQYF. DNA of the CDR3: TGTGCCAGCAGCGTTGGTGGACAGCTCCAAGAGACCCAGTACTTC. Together with reference TRBV9 and TRBJ2-5, the CDR3 gives the full variable domain: DSGVTQTPKHLITATGQRVTLRCSPRSGDLSVYWYQQSLDQGLQFLIQYYNGEERAKGNILERFSAQQFPDLHSELNLSSLELGDSALYFCASSVGGQLQETQYFGPGTRLLVL.

This rearrangement joins TRBV7-3 to TRBJ2-3; either TRBD1 or TRBD2 may supply D (5 bases each). The germline V and J ends were trimmed by 1 base and 12 bases, with 14 bases remaining between them. This CDR3 is built from 13 residues. Looked up from germline, CDR1 is SGHTA and CDR2 is FQGTGA. CDR3 DNA: TGTGCCAGCAGCTTAAATCGGGACCTCCTACAGTATTTT. Amino acid sequence: CASSLNRDLLQYF.

The chain has TRBV6-1 and TRBJ1-6; no firm D call. V was trimmed by 7 bases and J by 6 bases, leaving 16 bases between them. This CDR3 has 15 amino acids. Germline CDR1 reads MNHNS; CDR2 reads SASEGT. The CDR3 spells CASTTKGVANSPLHF. CDR3 nucleotides: TGTGCCAGCACCACCAAGGGAGTTGCTAATTCACCCCTCCACTTT.

This sequence joins TRBV5-1 and TRBJ2-3; maybe TRBD1 (6 bases). V was clipped by 4 bases and J by 2 bases, with 11 bases between them. This CDR3 is built from 14 residues. CDR1 and CDR2 from the germline V gene are SGHRS and YFSETQ. The CDR3 nucleotides read TGCGCCAGCAGCCCGGACAGTTCCACAGATACGCAGTATTTT. Residues: CASSPDSSTDTQYF. The full variable domain, completed using reference TRBV5-1 and TRBJ2-3, is KAGVTQTPRYLIKTRGQQVTLSCSPISGHRSVSWYQQTPGQGLQFLFEYFSETQRNKGNFPGRFSGRQFSNSRSEMNVSTLELGDSALYLCASSPDSSTDTQYFGPGTRLTVL.

This clone was counted a single time. The gene calls are TRBV5-1 and TRBJ1-4; 8 bases fit TRBD1. The CDR3 is 19 residues long. Germline-derived CDR1 and CDR2 are SGHRS and YFSETQ. V was clipped by 4 bases and J by 2 bases; unmatched bases: 16. The CDR3 is CASSPDRGSRSGTNEKLFF. The CDR3 DNA is TGCGCCAGCAGCCCTGACAGGGGATCGCGGAGCGGGACTAATGAAAAACTGTTTTTT.

CDR3 sequence: CASSYGPRTGADGYTF. The CDR3 coding sequence is TGTGCCAGCAGTTACGGGCCGAGGACAGGGGCGGATGGCTACACCTTC. The genes are TRBV6-6 and TRBJ1-2; 9 positions match TRBD1. The CDR3 is 16 amino acids. Germline trimming cut 2 bases from V and 6 bases from J; bases unmatched to any gene: 10. Germline CDR1 is MNHNY and CDR2 is SVGAGI (reference sequence).

The CDR3 DNA sequence: TGTGCCAGCACAGGGAGTGGCTATGGCTACACCTTC. The encoded protein is CASTGSGYGYTF. The chain is built from TRBV6-6 and TRBJ1-2; TRBD1 might be the D (5 bases). The CDR3 totals 12 residues. The germline gives CDR1 MNHNY, CDR2 SVGAGI (reference sequence). V lost 7 bases and J lost 4, with 10 bases in between.

The genes are TRBV30 and TRBJ2-3; D call uncertain. Trimming removed 2 bases at V and 2 bases at J, with 5 bases between. The CDR3 is 12 residues long. Germline V gene lookup returns CDR1 GTSNPN and CDR2 SVGIG (reference sequence). The CDR3 bases are TGTGCCTGGAGTCGGCCCACAGATACGCAGTATTTT. Translated, it gives CAWSRPTDTQYF.

A note on this clone: The junction does not match germline at one end; this may be a read error. This sequence joins TRBV13 and TRBJ1-4, with TRBD1 matching over 8 bases. CDR3 length: 12 residues. From germline, CDR1 is PRHDT and CDR2 FYEKMQ (reference sequence). The CDR3, as DNA: TGTGCCAGCAGCTCTAACCCGGGACAGGTGCGTTTT. Translating it yields CASSSNPGQVRF.

This clone was observed a single time. V and J are TRBV18 and TRBJ2-2, with D possibly matching TRBD2 (6 bases). CDR3 length equals 16 residues. V lost 4 bases and J 7 bases, leaving 19 bases between the germline ends. Germline V gene lookup returns CDR1 KGHSH and CDR2 LQKENI. Here the CDR3 reads CASSRPRTTSGGELFF. CDR3 nucleotide sequence: TGTGCCAGCTCACGCCCCCGGACTACTTCTGGCGGGGAGCTGTTTTTT.

This clone was counted once. The rearrangement joins TRBV7-2 to TRBJ1-5, with D perhaps matching TRBD1 (5 bases). This CDR3 region has 13 residues. CDR1 SGHTA and CDR2 FQGNSA come from the germline V gene. V was shortened by 2 bases and J by 6 bases, with 8 bases between the two germline ends. DNA for the CDR3: TGTGCCAGCAGCTTATGGGGGATTCAGCCCCAGCATTTT. This codes for CASSLWGIQPQHF.

This chain connects TRBV6-6 to TRBJ1-1; D is undetermined. This CDR3 has 12 amino acids. Trimming took 0 bases from V and 5 from J, leaving 4 bases between them. In germline, CDR1 is MNHNY, CDR2 SVGAGI (reference sequence). The CDR3 DNA reads TGTGCCAGCAGTTACTCGAAAACTGAAGCTTTCTTT. Translating gives CASSYSKTEAFF.

This chain joins TRBV6-1 and TRBJ2-1; D is tentatively TRBD1 or TRBD2 (7 bases each). V was cut by 2 bases and J by 9 bases, with 14 bases left in between. CDR3 size: 14 residues. Germline assignment: CDR1 MNHNS and CDR2 SASEGT. The DNA of the CDR3 is TGTGCCAGCAGTGAATTAGACAGGGAGGGTGAGCAGTTCTTC. Amino acids: CASSELDREGEQFF.